These 18 T cell receptor beta chains share one sample of origin, sequenced in a study of blood T cell repertoires in COVID-19. Method: immunoSEQ multiplex PCR; TCRdb's copy keeps in-frame clones and lacks some. The table shows roughly 250,000 clones, with 80% to 95% occurring only once. The sample was PBMCs or T cells enriched from blood (not recorded which). The receptor set was obtained from a woman aged 18-29 years who had recovered from COVID-19.

The chain couples TRBV2 to TRBJ2-1; 8 nucleotides agree with TRBD2. The V and J ends lost 6 bases and 3 bases, in that order; junction bases with no gene match: 10. From germline, CDR1 is SNHLY and CDR2 FYNNEI. The CDR3 spans 16 residues. For the CDR3, the DNA is TGTGCCAGCAGGAAGAGAGCGGGAGCACTCTACAATGAGCAGTTCTTC. Residues: CASRKRAGALYNEQFF.

The V call is TRBV19, the J call TRBJ2-1, with TRBD2 identical over 11 bases. The CDR3 runs 17 residues. V lost 3 bases, J lost 10 bases, and 14 bases stayed unmatched. CDR1 and CDR2 (germline): LNHDA, SQIVND (reference sequence). This chain's CDR3 is CASSMPGLAGGRGEQFF. The CDR3 coding sequence is TGTGCCAGTAGTATGCCCGGGCTAGCGGGGGGCCGTGGCGAGCAGTTCTTC.

This sequence joins TRBV7-9 and TRBJ1-4, with D possibly being TRBD1 (6 bases). The germline gives CDR1 SEHNR, CDR2 FQNEAQ (reference sequence). The CDR3 has 15 amino acids. V lost 1 base to trimming and J lost 7 bases, with 13 bases between them. The CDR3 reads CASSLVGGGGEKLFF. The DNA for the CDR3 is TGTGCCAGCAGCTTAGTAGGGGGTGGCGGTGAAAAACTGTTTTTT.

V is TRBV11-2 and J is TRBJ2-7; 11 bases line up with TRBD1. The CDR3 runs 15 residues. CDR1 is SGHAT and CDR2 is FQNNGV in the germline V gene. The V segment lost 5 bases and the J segment 4 bases; nucleotides outside the gene matches: 7. CDR3 in DNA: TGTGCCAGCAGCGGTAGGGACAGGGGGTCATACGAGCAGTACTTC. Translating gives CASSGRDRGSYEQYF. Combining the CDR3 with reference TRBV11-2 and TRBJ2-7 gives the whole variable domain EAGVAQSPRYKIIEKRQSVAFWCNPISGHATLYWYQQILGQGPKLLIQFQNNGVVDDSQLPKDRFSAERLKGVDSTLKIQPAKLEDSAVYLCASSGRDRGSYEQYFGPGTRLTVT.

The chain links TRBV15 to TRBJ1-4; 8 bases are shared with TRBD1. Germline V gene lookup returns CDR1 LNHNV and CDR2 YYDKDF (reference sequence). Trimming at V came to 1 base and at J to 5 bases, leaving 6 bases not matched to a gene. There are 16 residues in the CDR3. The CDR3, as DNA: TGTGCCACCAGCAGAGGAACCGGGACAGGCAATGAAAAACTGTTTTTT. Protein product: CATSRGTGTGNEKLFF.

V gene TRBV5-4 combines with J gene TRBJ2-2; tentative D call: TRBD1 (5 bases). Looked up from germline, CDR1 is SGHNT and CDR2 is YYREEE (reference sequence). Trimming pared 4 bases from V and 1 base from J, leaving 11 bases between. The CDR3 contains 15 residues. The CDR3 spells CASSGGQGNTGELFF. The CDR3 DNA is TGTGCCAGCAGCGGCGGTCAGGGGAACACCGGGGAGCTGTTTTTT.

The rearrangement links TRBV11-3 to TRBJ2-7, with D hard to call. Deletions cut 1 base from V and 4 bases from J, with 8 bases between. Per the germline V gene, CDR1 is SGHNT and CDR2 is YENEEA. This CDR3 has 13 residues. The CDR3 DNA follows: TGTGCCAGCAGCTTAGGCGCGGTGTACGAGCAGTACTTC. This sequence encodes CASSLGAVYEQYF.

The V gene is TRBV9, the J gene TRBJ2-3, with TRBD2 matching over 10 bases. Germline CDR1 reads SGDLS; CDR2 reads YYNGEE. V shed 0 bases and J 4 bases; nucleotides not matched to a gene: 8. There are 17 residues in the CDR3. Written as DNA, the CDR3 is TGTGCCAGCAGCGTAGCTTCCGGTAGCGGGAGGTCAGATACGCAGTATTTT. Translation gives CASSVASGSGRSDTQYF.

The J gene is TRBJ2-7, the V gene TRBV15; D remains ambiguous. The CDR3 is 15 residues long. CDR1 and CDR2 from the germline V gene are LNHNV and YYDKDF (reference sequence). The V and J ends lost 0 bases and 0 bases respectively, with 9 bases between them. DNA for the CDR3: TGTGCCACCAGCAGAGATTTCCTGAGCTCCTACGAGCAGTACTTC. Protein sequence: CATSRDFLSSYEQYF.

The chain joins TRBV9 to TRBJ2-7; 9 bases align to TRBD1. This CDR3 is 15 amino acids long. Per germline, CDR1 SGDLS and CDR2 YYNGEE. The V segment lost 0 bases and the J segment 5 bases; nucleotides outside the gene matches: 6. In DNA, the CDR3 is TGTGCCAGCAGCGTAGGGACAGGGGTTCTCGACGAGCAGTACTTC. It translates to CASSVGTGVLDEQYF.

This chain links TRBV2 with TRBJ1-2; 7 nucleotides align to TRBD1. The junction had 6 bases not matched to a gene; V was cut back by 9 bases and J by 8 bases. The CDR3 is 11 residues long. Germline values: CDR1 SNHLY, CDR2 FYNNEI. The CDR3 sequence: CARDDREGYTF. Written as DNA, the CDR3 is TGTGCCAGGGATGACAGGGAAGGCTACACCTTC.

V usage is TRBV6-2 or TRBV6-3 and J usage is TRBJ2-2, with a possible D match to TRBD1 (6 bases). Trimming stripped 6 bases from V and 6 bases from J, with 14 bases between. The CDR3 covers 14 residues. CDR1 is MNHEY and CDR2 is SVGEGT in the germline V gene. CDR3 sequence (DNA): TGTGCCAGCAGCCCTCTACAGGGATCCGGGGAGCTGTTTTTT. This gives the protein CASSPLQGSGELFF.

The chain has TRBV4-2 and TRBJ1-5; D not resolved. Germline V gene sequence: CDR1 LGHNA, CDR2 YNFKEQ. Trimming took 0 bases from V and 1 from J, leaving 7 bases between them. The CDR3 totals 15 residues. The CDR3 protein is CASSQETLSNQPQHF. In DNA, the CDR3 is TGTGCCAGCAGCCAAGAAACTTTAAGCAATCAGCCCCAGCATTTT.

The chain recombines TRBV18 with TRBJ2-2, with D possibly matching TRBD1 (5 bases). CDR1 is KGHSH, CDR2 LQKENI, per germline. CDR3 length: 16 residues. The V end was cut by 3 bases, the J end by 6 bases, with 17 bases between. The CDR3 DNA reads TGTGCCAGCTCACCGGCCCCGCCACAGGCAGCCGGGGAGCTGTTTTTT. Protein: CASSPAPPQAAGELFF.

This chain uses TRBV7-9 with TRBJ2-5; 7 nucleotides line up with TRBD1. V dropped 4 bases and J dropped 5; count of bases not matched to a gene: 7. The CDR3 extends over 14 amino acids. Germline V gene data show CDR1 as SEHNR and CDR2 as FQNEAQ (reference sequence). CDR3 DNA: TGTGCCAGCAGCTCCGGACAGGATCCGGAGACCCAGTACTTC. This gives the protein CASSSGQDPETQYF. The full variable domain, rest sourced from reference TRBV7-9 and TRBJ2-5, is DTGVSQNPRHKITKRGQNVTFRCDPISEHNRLYWYRQTLGQGPEFLTYFQNEAQLEKSRLLSDRFSAERPKGSFSTLEIQRTEQGDSAMYLCASSSGQDPETQYFGPGTRLLVL.

In its sample, this clone was seen once. The V and J genes are TRBV19 and TRBJ1-4, with TRBD1 matching 11 bases. In germline, CDR1 is LNHDA, CDR2 SQIVND (reference sequence). V shed 5 bases, J shed 6 bases, and the junction held 5 bases outside the gene matches. The CDR3 runs to 15 residues. CDR3 coding DNA: TGTGCCAGTAGTCTCAGGACAGGGGGCCATGAAAAACTGTTTTTT. Protein product: CASSLRTGGHEKLFF.

The gene calls are TRBV3-1 (or the pseudogene TRBV3-2) and TRBJ2-7; tentative D call: TRBD1 (6 bases). The CDR3 has 15 amino acids. Germline assignment: CDR1 LGHDT and CDR2 YNNKEL (reference sequence). Trimming took 4 bases from V and 3 from J, leaving 16 bases between them. The CDR3 bases are TGTGCCAGCAGCCCAACAACAGGGCTTTTCTACGAGCAGTACTTC. Its protein is CASSPTTGLFYEQYF.

The chain combines TRBV18 with TRBJ1-1; D is unresolved. Germline CDR1 reads KGHSH; CDR2 reads LQKENI. CDR3 size: 14 residues. V was clipped by 4 bases and J by 8 bases, with 17 bases between them. This chain's CDR3 is CASSRRVGVVEAFF. The CDR3 DNA reads as TGTGCCAGCTCACGAAGGGTCGGGGTTGTCGAAGCTTTCTTT.